The present T cell receptor (beta chain) was sequenced within a study of blood T cell repertoires in COVID-19. The overall study: Samples came from the United States, Italy and Spain, spanning acute and convalescent COVID-19.

Living in roughly 25 US areas, the participants were between 18 and 89 years of age. Membership in each cohort depended on participant-reported clinical history. Donors in Cohort 3 who had recovered were those with two negative PCRs, healthcare professional clearance, or resolution of their symptoms. Germline V gives CDR1 LNHNV, CDR2 YYDKDF (reference sequence). The CDR3 extends over 15 amino acids. With 3 bases clipped from V and 0 bases from J, the junction kept 1 base outside the gene matches. Assay used: immunoSEQ multiplex PCR; TCRdb lists only in-frame clones, some missing. The top ten clones hold 12% of a sample with more than 150,000 clones, roughly four fifths of them seen once.

The receptor was isolated from a man aged 35 to 55 who had recovered from COVID-19. Sequencing used PBMCs or T cells enriched from blood (not recorded which). The rearrangement joins TRBV15 to TRBJ1-4; 7 bases fit TRBD1. The CDR3: CATSRTGSTNEKLFF. The CDR3 region has the DNA TGTGCCACCAGCAGGACAGGGTCAACTAATGAAAAACTGTTTTTT.